One and the same sample provided the 30 T cell receptor beta chains below, sequenced in a study of regulatory T cells in long-lasting Graves disease. Regarding time point: persistent/refractory GD, antithyroid drugs over 5 years with positive TRAb. RNA extracted from PBMCs served as the sequencing template. To make TCR beta libraries, researchers used iRepertoire HTBI primers and Arm-PCR of CDR3 regions. One entry per CDR3 protein, called by TCRdb with MiXCR from the multiplex PCR reads. The profile shows 500,000 to 700,000 distinct CDR3 sequences, 30% of them singletons. Specimen: peripheral blood mononuclear cells (PBMCs), collected when the disease was refractory, from a patient treated with antithyroid drugs. These TCRs come from a female donor with Graves disease.

A remark on this clonotype: Just one base apart from a much larger clone, this may be a read error. This chain uses TRBV11-2 with TRBJ1-1, with D hard to call. The CDR3 consists of 14 residues. The germline V gene has CDR1 SGHAT and CDR2 FQNNGV. CDR3 in amino acids: CASSLRQQGTEALF. CDR3 sequence (DNA): TGTGCCAGCAGTTTGAGGCAGCAAGGCACTGAAGCTCTCTTT.

The genes are TRBV2 and TRBJ1-3; TRBD1 aligns across 8 bases. CDR3 length: 15 residues. Germline V gene lookup returns CDR1 SNHLY and CDR2 FYNNEI. The ends lost 2 bases at V and 5 bases at J; junction bases unmatched: 5. Here the CDR3 reads CASSEISGGRNTIYF. CDR3 nucleotides: TGTGCCAGCAGTGAAATCTCAGGGGGCAGAAACACCATATATTTT.

This clonotype was seen a handful of times. The CDR3 region has the DNA TGTGCCAGCAGCTCATCCGGGACAGTTCAGACTGAAGCTTTCTTT. Translating gives CASSSSGTVQTEAFF. The genes are TRBV11-2 and TRBJ1-1, with 7 bases that match TRBD1. V trimming: 4 bases; J trimming: 5 bases; junction bases outside the gene matches: 10. CDR3 size: 15 residues. Germline values: CDR1 SGHAT, CDR2 FQNNGV.

This clonotype came up a few times. CDR3 coding DNA: TGTGCCAGCAGCTCTCCGGTCATGGGAATCTATGGCTACACCTTC. Protein: CASSSPVMGIYGYTF. This rearrangement joins TRBV11-2 to TRBJ1-2; D not certain. Trimming removed 4 bases at V and 4 bases at J, with 16 bases between. This CDR3 has 15 residues. Germline V gene sequence: CDR1 SGHAT, CDR2 FQNNGV.

Note on this clonotype: A junction end diverges from the germline sequence, so it may reflect a read error. As DNA, the CDR3 is TGTGCCAGCGGCGTAGGAGAGAATCAGCCCCAGCATTTT. Its protein is CASGVGENQPQHF. V is TRBV9 and J is TRBJ1-5; no firm D call. The length of the CDR3 is 13 residues. Per the germline V gene, CDR1 is SGDLS and CDR2 is YYNGEE.

The chain carries TRBV6-5 and TRBJ2-7; 7 bases are a match to TRBD2. The V gene's germline CDR1 is MNHEY and CDR2 SVGAGI. CDR3 length equals 14 residues. V lost 2 bases, J lost 0 bases, and 1 base stayed unmatched. Written as DNA, the CDR3 is TGTGCCAGCAGTTACGGCGGGGGCTCCTACGAGCAGTACTTC. It encodes CASSYGGGSYEQYF.

This clonotype was recorded many times. The V and J genes are TRBV28 and TRBJ1-1, with no clear D. Trimming shortened V by 7 bases and J by 1 base, and 19 bases separated the two germline ends. Per the germline V gene, CDR1 is MDHEN and CDR2 is SYDVKM. The CDR3 has 16 residues. CDR3 coding DNA: TGTGCCAGCATCCACCGGGGTGGCAGATCGAACACTGAAGCTTTCTTT. This sequence encodes CASIHRGGRSNTEAFF.

This clonotype was observed once. The chain couples TRBV6-1 to TRBJ1-5; perhaps TRBD1 as D (5 bases). Trimming shortened V by 6 bases and J by 6 bases, and 21 bases separated the two germline ends. CDR1 is MNHNS and CDR2 is SASEGT in the germline V gene. The CDR3 runs to 16 residues. The DNA of the CDR3 is TGTGCCAGCAGGAGAAGAGGTCAGGGAGGGTCTCAGCCCCAGCATTTT. It is translated as CASRRRGQGGSQPQHF.

The table lists this clonotype with a few counts. The chain uses TRBV2 and TRBJ1-2, with a possible D match to TRBD1 (6 bases). CDR1 SNHLY and CDR2 FYNNEI come from the germline V gene. The CDR3 has 13 amino acids. The V end lost 6 bases, the J end lost 7 bases, and 15 bases lay between the germline ends. The CDR3 coding sequence is TGTGCCAGCAGGAATGGAGGGGGGAGTGGCTACACCTTC. Translating gives CASRNGGGSGYTF.

The chain combines TRBV28 with TRBJ1-4, with unresolved D. The germline V and J ends were trimmed by 7 bases and 7 bases, with 13 bases remaining between them. This CDR3 comprises 13 residues. CDR1 and CDR2 (germline): MDHEN, SYDVKM. Here the CDR3 DNA reads TGTGCCAGCATCCTTGACGCTGGTGAAAAACTGTTTTTT. Translating gives CASILDAGEKLFF.

This clonotype was seen just once. This may be a read error: a much more frequent sequence differs by one nucleotide. V gene TRBV28 combines with J gene TRBJ2-7, with 9 bases that match TRBD1. After removal of 6 bases from V and 7 bases from J, the junction contained 10 bases not matched to a gene. Per germline, CDR1 MDHEN and CDR2 SYDVKM. There are 14 residues in the CDR3. The CDR3 is CASRLQQGAVEQYF. In DNA form, the CDR3 reads TGTGCCAGCAGGTTACAACAGGGGGCAGTGGAGCAGTACTTC.

The table lists this clonotype with many counts. The rearrangement uses TRBV12-3 or TRBV12-4 and TRBJ2-5, with D possibly being TRBD1 (6 bases). With 6 bases removed from V and 2 bases from J, the gap between germline ends came to 7 bases. The CDR3 is 12 residues long. CDR3 loop: CASRRGQETQYF. DNA of the CDR3: TGTGCCAGCAGGAGGGGGCAAGAGACCCAGTACTTC.

In its sample, this clonotype was seen many times. The rearrangement joins TRBV7-2 to TRBJ2-5; no clear D. Trimming left V 5 bases short and J 1 base short, with 14 bases between. The CDR3 spans 15 residues. Germline values: CDR1 SGHTA, CDR2 FQGNSA. The CDR3, as DNA: TGTGCCAGCAGCCCAATGTTCGGGCTCCAAGAGACCCAGTACTTC. This translates into CASSPMFGLQETQYF.

The J gene is TRBJ2-7, the V gene TRBV4-1, with D tentatively TRBD1 (5 bases). The germline gives CDR1 MGHRA, CDR2 YSYEKL. The germline V and J ends were trimmed by 0 bases and 2 bases, with 14 bases remaining between them. This CDR3 comprises 16 residues. The CDR3 DNA follows: TGCGCCAGCAGCCAAGAATCCAGGGTAGGAACCTACGAGCAGTACTTC. Translation gives CASSQESRVGTYEQYF.

In its sample, this clonotype was seen many times. The rearrangement links TRBV11-2 to TRBJ2-7; 7 bases align to TRBD1. The CDR3 is 14 amino acids. Germline loops: CDR1 SGHAT, CDR2 FQNNGV. The trim removed 1 base at V and 1 base at J, leaving 1 base unmatched. The CDR3 protein is CASSLVRGSYEQYF. CDR3 nucleotide sequence: TGTGCCAGCAGCTTAGTCAGGGGGTCCTACGAGCAGTACTTC.

The chain is built from TRBV29-1 and TRBJ1-5, with D tentatively TRBD1 (6 bases). V lost 3 bases, J lost 2 bases, and 14 bases lay in between. Germline CDR1 is SQVTM and CDR2 is ANQGSEA. This CDR3 is 15 amino acids long. CDR3 sequence: CSVEVGAGGNQPQHF. CDR3 bases: TGCAGCGTTGAGGTGGGGGCAGGGGGCAATCAGCCCCAGCATTTT.

This clonotype was seen a few times. The genes are TRBV12-3 or TRBV12-4 and TRBJ1-2; 7 bases are a match to TRBD1. V dropped 8 bases and J dropped 4; count of bases not matched to a gene: 7. The CDR3 covers 13 residues. The CDR3 region has the DNA TGTGCCAGCGAGGGGGCGGGCGTCTATGGCTACACCTTC. Residues: CASEGAGVYGYTF.

This clonotype was seen repeatedly, ten times or more. This chain uses TRBV28 with TRBJ1-1, with D possibly matching TRBD1 (5 bases). Germline CDR1 MDHEN, CDR2 SYDVKM. V lost 6 bases to trimming and J lost 7 bases, with 18 bases between them. This CDR3 is built from 14 residues. The CDR3 DNA reads as TGTGCCAGCAGGCCCCAGGGTAGGGGCCTTGAAGCTTTCTTT. Its translation: CASRPQGRGLEAFF.

The V call is TRBV27, the J call TRBJ2-3, with D possibly being TRBD2 (6 bases). Germline CDR1 reads MNHEY; CDR2 reads SMNVEV (reference sequence). The V end lost 5 bases, the J end lost 1 base, and 19 bases lay between the germline ends. The CDR3 contains 17 residues. CDR3 DNA: TGTGCCAGCAGTGATCAGTTGGCGGGGCGCCGCACAGATACGCAGTATTTT. Its translation: CASSDQLAGRRTDTQYF.

V is TRBV15 and J is TRBJ1-2; no clear D. Germline assignment: CDR1 LNHNV and CDR2 YYDKDF (reference sequence). V shed 3 bases and J shed 0 bases, with 11 bases lying between them. CDR3 length: 15 residues. The CDR3 loop reads CATSSPDLANYGYTF. The CDR3 bases are TGTGCCACCAGCAGCCCGGACCTCGCTAACTATGGCTACACCTTC.

The chain uses TRBV29-1 and TRBJ1-1; D not certain. The CDR3 spans 11 residues. Germline assignment: CDR1 SQVTM and CDR2 ANQGSEA. Deletions cut 5 bases from V and 11 bases from J, with 15 bases between. This chain's CDR3 is CSVLTHPRAFF. The CDR3, as DNA: TGCAGCGTTCTGACACACCCTCGGGCTTTCTTT.

This clonotype was seen repeatedly, ten times or more. The J gene is TRBJ2-5, the V gene TRBV12-5; 8 bases align to TRBD2. Germline CDR1 and CDR2: LGHNT and FRNRAP. The junction had 14 bases not matched to a gene; V was cut back by 1 base and J by 10 bases. The CDR3 loop spans 16 amino acids. CDR3 sequence: CASGLALAGTRLGQYF. CDR3 coding DNA: TGTGCTAGTGGTTTGGCTTTAGCCGGGACTAGGCTTGGCCAGTACTTC. The whole variable domain, filled in from reference TRBV12-5 and TRBJ2-5, reads DARVTQTPRHKVTEMGQEVTMRCQPILGHNTVFWYRQTMMQGLELLAYFRNRAPLDDSGMPKDRFSAEMPDATLATLKIQPSEPRDSAVYFCASGLALAGTRLGQYFGPGTRLLVL.

With regard to this clonotype: Just one base apart from a much larger clone, this may be a read error. The chain has TRBV7-3 and TRBJ1-2; 8 bases are a match to TRBD1. Germline loops: CDR1 SGHTA, CDR2 FQGTGA. V dropped 2 bases and J dropped 4; count of bases not matched to a gene: 3. The CDR3 has 14 residues. CDR3 amino acids: CASSLADRGYGYTF. The CDR3 bases are TGTGCCAGCAGCTTAGCAGACAGGGGCTATGGCTACACCTTC. The full variable domain, rest sourced from reference TRBV7-3 and TRBJ1-2, is GAGVSQTPSNKVTEKGKYVELRCDPISGHTALYWYRQSLGQGPEFLIYFQGTGAADDSGLPNDRFFAVRPEGSVSTLKIQRTERGDSAVYLCASSLADRGYGYTFGSGTRLTVV.

The gene calls are TRBV18 and TRBJ1-4; D not resolved. There are 18 residues in the CDR3. Germline CDR1 reads KGHSH; CDR2 reads LQKENI. V was cut by 4 bases and J by 3 bases, with 21 bases left in between. For the CDR3, the DNA is TGTGCCAGCTCACAAGTCCGGTTCGACGGGGTGGCTAATGAAAAACTGTTTTTT. This codes for CASSQVRFDGVANEKLFF.

This clonotype appeared many times. This chain connects TRBV20-1 to TRBJ2-5; D ambiguous. CDR1 and CDR2 (germline): DFQATT, SNEGSKA (reference sequence). CDR3 length: 13 residues. V lost 6 bases, J lost 5 bases, and 16 bases lay in between. CDR3 region: CSAQLQVFETQYF. The CDR3 nucleotides are TGCAGTGCACAACTCCAAGTGTTTGAGACCCAGTACTTC.

The table lists this clonotype with a few counts. J is TRBJ2-7 and V is TRBV6-1, with TRBD2 matching 8 bases. The length of the CDR3 is 18 residues. V dropped 5 bases and J dropped 7; count of bases not matched to a gene: 22. The germline V gene has CDR1 MNHNS and CDR2 SASEGT. This CDR3 reads CASSTRVSGARAPWEQYF. CDR3 sequence (DNA): TGTGCCAGCAGTACCCGGGTTAGCGGGGCAAGGGCCCCCTGGGAGCAGTACTTC.

The chain employs TRBV27 and TRBJ2-7; the match to TRBD1 covers 7 bases. Germline loops: CDR1 MNHEY, CDR2 SMNVEV (reference sequence). CDR3 length: 14 residues. With V trimmed by 4 bases and J by 4 bases, 7 bases remained unmatched. CDR3 amino acids: CASSSGTVGYEQYF. CDR3 sequence (DNA): TGTGCCAGCAGTTCCGGGACAGTGGGGTACGAGCAGTACTTC.

This clonotype was seen more than once but under ten times. The chain combines TRBV18 with TRBJ2-2; D unresolved. Germline V gene data show CDR1 as KGHSH and CDR2 as LQKENI. Trimming shortened V by 8 bases and J by 2 bases, and 9 bases separated the two germline ends. The CDR3 runs 13 residues. The CDR3 reads CASDPSNTGELFF. In DNA, the CDR3 is TGTGCCAGCGACCCATCCAACACCGGGGAGCTGTTTTTT.

Ten or more counts support this clonotype. The chain carries TRBV5-1 and TRBJ1-2; D remains ambiguous. Looked up from germline, CDR1 is SGHRS and CDR2 is YFSETQ. V shed 2 bases and J shed 7 bases, with 12 bases lying between them. The CDR3 totals 13 residues. The CDR3 DNA sequence: TGCGCCAGCAGCTTTGCCGGTAGTGGTGGCTACACCTTC. This sequence encodes CASSFAGSGGYTF.

For the CDR3, the DNA is TGTGCCACCAGCAGAGATCGACTATACAATGAGCAGTTCTTC. Translating gives CATSRDRLYNEQFF. V usage is TRBV15 and J usage is TRBJ2-1; D possibly corresponds to TRBD2 (5 bases). V gave up 0 bases and J gave up 4 bases, with 7 bases separating them. The CDR3 extends over 14 amino acids. In germline, CDR1 is LNHNV, CDR2 YYDKDF (reference sequence). The variable domain in full, completed from reference TRBV15 and TRBJ2-1, reads DAMVIQNPRYQVTQFGKPVTLSCSQTLNHNVMYWYQQKSSQAPKLLFHYYDKDFNNEADTPDNFQSRRPNTSFCFLDIRSPGLGDTAMYLCATSRDRLYNEQFFGPGTRLTVL.